The 2 T cell receptor beta chains presented below share a single source sample, sequenced in a study of OX40 agonist ivuxolimab in advanced cancers. The library was generated by the immunoSEQ multiplex PCR assay. TCRdb retrieved this table from immuneACCESS and kept in-frame rearrangements only. Not all clones are present; in checked studies, unresolved V genes account for under half, and no reason is known for the remainder. In this sample the table shows roughly 100,000 clones, roughly 80% of which occur a single time. The ten top clones hold more than 1.1% of the sample. Sequencing was performed on CD4+ or CD8+ T cells sorted from blood, taken in a trial of the OX40 agonist ivuxolimab. The receptors were sampled from an adult with an advanced solid tumor such as melanoma, head and neck, liver or kidney cancer.

The genes are TRBV10-3 and TRBJ2-3; D is undetermined. The germline gives CDR1 ENHRY, CDR2 SYGVKD. V was shortened by 8 bases and J by 4 bases, with 4 bases between the two germline ends. There are 10 residues in the CDR3. CDR3 loop: CAIGPDTQYF. DNA for the CDR3: TGTGCCATCGGCCCAGATACGCAGTATTTT.

The chain is built from TRBV18 and TRBJ2-5; 7 nucleotides align to TRBD2. The CDR3 sequence is 16 residues long. Germline CDR1 reads KGHSH; CDR2 reads LQKENI. Trimming removed 3 bases from V and 2 bases from J; junction bases left unmatched: 9. This CDR3 reads CASSPRLAVLQETQYF. CDR3 nucleotide sequence: TGTGCCAGCTCACCTCGGCTAGCGGTGCTACAAGAGACCCAGTACTTC. Drawing the rest from reference TRBV18 and TRBJ2-5, the complete variable domain is NAGVMQNPRHLVRRRGQEARLRCSPMKGHSHVYWYRQLPEEGLKFMVYLQKENIIDESGMPKERFSAEFPKEGPSILRIQQVVRGDSAAYFCASSPRLAVLQETQYFGPGTRLLVL.